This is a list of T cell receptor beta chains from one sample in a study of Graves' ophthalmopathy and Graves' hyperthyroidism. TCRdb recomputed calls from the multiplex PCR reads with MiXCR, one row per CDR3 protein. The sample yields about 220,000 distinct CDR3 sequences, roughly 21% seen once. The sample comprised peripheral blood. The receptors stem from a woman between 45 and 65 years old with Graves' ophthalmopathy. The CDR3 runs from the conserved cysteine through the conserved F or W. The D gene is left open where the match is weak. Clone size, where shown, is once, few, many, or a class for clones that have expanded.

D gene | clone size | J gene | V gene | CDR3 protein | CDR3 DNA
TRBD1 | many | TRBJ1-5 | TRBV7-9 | CASSLDRGDQPQHF | TGTGCCAGCAGCCTGGACAGGGGGGACCAGCCCCAGCATTTT
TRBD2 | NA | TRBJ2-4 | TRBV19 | CASGDGRALNIQYF | TGTGCCAGTGGGGACGGGAGGGCCTTGAACATTCAGTACTTC
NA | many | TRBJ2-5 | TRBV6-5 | CASSQGYGQETQYF | TGTGCCAGCAGTCAGGGGTACGGCCAAGAGACCCAGTACTTC
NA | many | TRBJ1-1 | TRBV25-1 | CASMRGTAEAFF | TGTGCCAGCATGAGGGGGACCGCTGAAGCTTTCTTT
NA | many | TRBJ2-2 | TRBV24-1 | CATSDSGRVARDTGELFF | TGTGCCACCAGTGATTCAGGACGGGTCGCAAGGGACACCGGGGAGCTGTTTTTT
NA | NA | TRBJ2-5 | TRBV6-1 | CASTGTGETQYF | TGTGCCAGCACCGGGACCGGGGAGACCCAGTACTTC
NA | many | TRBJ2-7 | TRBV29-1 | CSAQGAIYEQYF | TGCAGCGCCCAGGGCGCTATCTACGAGCAGTACTTC
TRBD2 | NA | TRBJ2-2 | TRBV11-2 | CASSLGLAGVSNTGELFF | TGTGCCAGCAGCTTAGGACTAGCGGGAGTTTCAAACACCGGGGAGCTGTTTTTT
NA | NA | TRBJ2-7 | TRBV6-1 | CASIWQLVQYF | TGTGCCAGCATATGGCAGCTCGTGCAGTACTTC
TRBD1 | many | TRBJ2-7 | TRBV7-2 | CASSRGQGAVRDSYEQYF | TGTGCCAGCAGCCGAGGACAGGGGGCCGTCCGGGACTCCTACGAGCAGTACTTC
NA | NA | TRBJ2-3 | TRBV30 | CAWSTHTDTQYF | TGTGCCTGGAGTACTCACACAGATACGCAGTATTTT
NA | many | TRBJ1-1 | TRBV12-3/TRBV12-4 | CASSQGSHTEAFF | TGTGCCAGCAGCCAAGGTTCCCACACTGAAGCTTTCTTT
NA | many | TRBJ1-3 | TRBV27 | CASSQLSSGNTIYF | TGTGCCAGCAGTCAACTGAGCTCTGGAAACACCATATATTTT
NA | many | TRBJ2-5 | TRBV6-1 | CASRRGIETQYF | TGTGCCAGCAGGAGAGGAATAGAGACCCAGTACTTC
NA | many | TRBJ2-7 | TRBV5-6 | CASSLVSSGPEQYF | TGTGCCAGCAGCTTGGTTTCTTCAGGGCCCGAGCAGTACTTC
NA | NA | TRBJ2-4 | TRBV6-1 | CASSPTSFGYNIQYF | TGTGCCAGCAGTCCCACCTCCTTCGGGTATAACATTCAGTACTTC
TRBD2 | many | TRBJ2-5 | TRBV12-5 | CASGLVMGGAGAQYF | TGTGCTAGTGGTTTGGTAATGGGCGGAGCGGGAGCCCAGTACTTC
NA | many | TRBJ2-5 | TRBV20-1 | CSALQGGQETQYF | TGCAGTGCTCTGCAGGGGGGCCAAGAGACCCAGTACTTC
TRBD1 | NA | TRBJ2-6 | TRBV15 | CATSILRGIGANVLTF | TGTGCCACCAGCATCCTCAGGGGGATTGGGGCCAACGTCCTGACTTTC
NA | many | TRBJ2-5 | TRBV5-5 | CASSFLVMSQETQYF | TGTGCCAGCAGCTTTTTGGTCATGTCACAAGAGACCCAGTACTTC
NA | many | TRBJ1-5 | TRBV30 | CAWSVGGSGNQPQHF | TGTGCCTGGAGTGTAGGGGGGTCGGGCAATCAGCCCCAGCATTTT
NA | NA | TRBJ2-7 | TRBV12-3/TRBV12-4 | CASSYGRGTYEQYF | TGTGCCAGCAGTTACGGCAGGGGCACCTACGAGCAGTACTTC
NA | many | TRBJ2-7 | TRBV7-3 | CASSLFAGSHEQYF | TGTGCCAGCAGCTTATTTGCAGGGTCCCACGAGCAGTACTTC
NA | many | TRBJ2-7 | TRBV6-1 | CASSVESGYEQYF | TGTGCCAGCAGTGTTGAATCGGGATACGAGCAGTACTTC
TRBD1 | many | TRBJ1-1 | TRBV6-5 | CASSYSTGSEAFF | TGTGCCAGCAGTTACTCGACAGGGTCTGAAGCTTTCTTT
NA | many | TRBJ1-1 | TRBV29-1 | CSVETGGVGAFF | TGCAGCGTGGAGACCGGAGGGGTTGGAGCTTTCTTT
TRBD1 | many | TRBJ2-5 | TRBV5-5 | CASSLGQGAETQYF | TGTGCCAGCAGCTTAGGACAGGGGGCAGAGACCCAGTACTTC
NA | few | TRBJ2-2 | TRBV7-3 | CASSLKTGANTGELFF | TGTGCCAGCAGCTTAAAAACAGGAGCGAACACCGGGGAGCTGTTTTTT
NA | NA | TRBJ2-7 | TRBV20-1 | CSARAAEQYF | TGCAGTGCTAGAGCGGCCGAGCAGTACTTC
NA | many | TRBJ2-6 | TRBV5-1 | CASSLGWGNGANVLTF | TGCGCCAGCAGCTTGGGTTGGGGGAACGGGGCCAACGTCCTGACTTTC
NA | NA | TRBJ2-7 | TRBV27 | CASSYGRGEQYF | TGTGCCAGCAGTTACGGTCGGGGCGAGCAGTACTTC
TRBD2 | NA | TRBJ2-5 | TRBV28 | CASRELAGTQETQYF | TGTGCCAGCAGGGAACTAGCGGGGACTCAAGAGACCCAGTACTTC
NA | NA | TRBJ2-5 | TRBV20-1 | CSAPRDGRTQYF | TGCAGTGCCCCCCGGGACGGTCGGACCCAGTACTTC
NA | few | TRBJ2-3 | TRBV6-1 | CASSEVSTDTQYF | TGTGCCAGCAGTGAAGTTAGCACAGATACGCAGTATTTT
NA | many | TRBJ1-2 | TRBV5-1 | CASSLEQARGYTF | TGCGCCAGCAGCTTGGAGCAGGCGCGGGGCTACACCTTC
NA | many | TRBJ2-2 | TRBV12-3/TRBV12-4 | CASSLRRRTNTGELFF | TGTGCCAGCAGTTTGAGGAGACGTACGAACACCGGGGAGCTGTTTTTT
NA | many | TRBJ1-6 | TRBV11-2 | CASSLVVGTQSSYNSPLHF | TGTGCCAGCAGCTTAGTGGTGGGCACCCAGAGCTCCTATAATTCACCCCTCCACTTT
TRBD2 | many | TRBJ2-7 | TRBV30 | CAWSLLAVGQYF | TGTGCCTGGAGTTTACTAGCGGTGGGCCAGTACTTC
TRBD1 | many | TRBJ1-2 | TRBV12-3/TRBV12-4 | CASRFDRGTMGYTF | TGTGCCAGCAGATTCGACAGGGGAACTATGGGCTACACCTTC
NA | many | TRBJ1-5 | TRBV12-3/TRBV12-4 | CASSLRQGPRGYSNQPQHF | TGTGCCAGCAGTTTACGGCAGGGGCCACGAGGTTATAGCAATCAGCCCCAGCATTTT
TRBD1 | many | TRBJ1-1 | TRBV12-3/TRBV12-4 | CASSLRSGGVSEAFF | TGTGCCAGCAGTTTACGGTCAGGGGGGGTCTCTGAAGCTTTCTTT
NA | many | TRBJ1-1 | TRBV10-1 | CASSRGQGEAFF | TGCGCCAGCAGCCGGGGCCAAGGTGAAGCTTTCTTT
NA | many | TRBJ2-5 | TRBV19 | CASSIGGVIGQETQYF | TGTGCCAGTAGTATCGGTGGAGTGATTGGCCAAGAGACCCAGTACTTC
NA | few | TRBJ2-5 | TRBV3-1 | CASSQVIAAAEAQYF | TGTGCCAGCAGCCAAGTCATAGCGGCCGCGGAGGCCCAGTACTTC
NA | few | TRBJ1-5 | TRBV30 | CAWSMGSGSNQPQHF | TGTGCCTGGAGTATGGGAAGCGGCTCTAATCAGCCCCAGCATTTT
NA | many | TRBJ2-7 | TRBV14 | CASSRDSLNEQYF | TGTGCCAGCAGCCGAGACAGCCTGAACGAGCAGTACTTC
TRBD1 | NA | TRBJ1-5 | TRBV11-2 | CASSQGTDHRPQHF | TGTGCCAGCAGTCAAGGGACAGACCATCGACCCCAGCATTTT
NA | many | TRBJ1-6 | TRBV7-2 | CASSAFLYNSPLHF | TGTGCCAGCAGTGCCTTTTTGTATAATTCACCCCTCCACTTT